This T cell receptor (beta chain) is drawn from a study of graft-versus-host responses after intestinal transplantation. This clone qualifies as medium-sized. Its matching antigen is unknown. Produced via immunoSEQ multiplex PCR; TCRdb's table is partial and in-frame only. The sample holds 55,000 to 85,000 clones, 89% seen once. This CDR3 comprises 15 residues. The germline V gene encodes CDR1 MRHNA and CDR2 SNTAGT. Trimming took 2 bases from V and 1 from J; bases not matched to a gene: 1. The material sequenced was unstimulated CD8+ T cells sorted from spleen or lymph node cells, taken before intestinal transplant. This chain connects TRBV6-4 to TRBJ2-3; 9 bases are a match to TRBD1. The sequence came from a human donor who received an intestinal transplant. The DNA for the CDR3 is TGTGCCAGCAGTGACGGGGACAGGGGCACAGATACGCAGTATTTT. Residues: CASSDGDRGTDTQYF.